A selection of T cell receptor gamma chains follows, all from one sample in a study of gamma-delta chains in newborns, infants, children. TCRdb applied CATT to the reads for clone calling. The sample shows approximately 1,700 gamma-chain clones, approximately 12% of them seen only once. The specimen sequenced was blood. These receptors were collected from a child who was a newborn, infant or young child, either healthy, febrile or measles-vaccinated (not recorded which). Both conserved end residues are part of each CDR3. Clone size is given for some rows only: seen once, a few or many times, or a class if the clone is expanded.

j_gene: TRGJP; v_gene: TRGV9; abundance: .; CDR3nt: TGTGCCTTGTGGGAGGTTCGGTCAGCGTTGGGCAAAAAAATCAAGGTATTT; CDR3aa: CALWEVRSALGKKIKVF
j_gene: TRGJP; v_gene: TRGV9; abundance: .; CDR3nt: TGTGCCTTGTGGGAGGCCTTCGAGTTGGGCAAAAAAATCAAGGTATTT; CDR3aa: CALWEAFELGKKIKVF
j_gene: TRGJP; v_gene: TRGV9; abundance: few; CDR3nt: TGTGCCTTGTGGGAGTTAGAAGAGTTGGGCAAAAAAATCAAGGTATTT; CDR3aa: CALWELEELGKKIKVF
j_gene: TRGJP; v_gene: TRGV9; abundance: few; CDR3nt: TGTGCCTTGTGGGAGGTGCAGGGGCAAGAGTTGGGCAAAAAAATCAAGGTATTT; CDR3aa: CALWEVQGQELGKKIKVF
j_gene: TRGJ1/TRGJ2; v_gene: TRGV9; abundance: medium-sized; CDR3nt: TGTGCCTTGTGGGAGGCTACCGTCTGGGGGTATAAGAAACTCTTT; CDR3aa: CALWEATVWGYKKLF
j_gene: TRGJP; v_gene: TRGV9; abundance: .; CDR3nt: TGTGCCTTGTGGGAGGTGCGGGAGGAGTTGGGCAAAAAAATCAAGGTATTT; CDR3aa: CALWEVREELGKKIKVF
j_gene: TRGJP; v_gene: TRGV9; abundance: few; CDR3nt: TGTGCCTTGTGGGAGCCAAGAGAGTTGGGCAAAAAAATCAAGGTATTT; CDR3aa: CALWEPRELGKKIKVF
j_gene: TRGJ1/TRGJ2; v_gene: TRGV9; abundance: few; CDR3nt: TGTGCCTTGTGGGAGGCATATAAGAAACTCTTT; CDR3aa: CALWEAYKKLF
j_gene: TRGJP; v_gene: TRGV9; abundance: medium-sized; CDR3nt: TGTGCCTTGTGGGAAGGAGAGTTGGGCAAAAAAATCAAGGTATTT; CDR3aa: CALWEGELGKKIKVF
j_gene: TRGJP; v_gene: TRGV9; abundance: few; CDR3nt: TGTGCCTTGTGGGAGGTGCTTCGGACGTTGGGCAAAAAAATCAAGGTATTT; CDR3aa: CALWEVLRTLGKKIKVF
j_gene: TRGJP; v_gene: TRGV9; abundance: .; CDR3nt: TGTGCCTTGTGGGAGGCCCTAGGGCTGGGCAAAAAAATCAAGGTATTT; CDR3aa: CALWEALGLGKKIKVF
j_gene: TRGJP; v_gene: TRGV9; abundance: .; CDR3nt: TGTGCCTTGTGGGAAATAGAGTTGGGCAAAAAAATCAAGGTATTT; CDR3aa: CALWEIELGKKIKVF
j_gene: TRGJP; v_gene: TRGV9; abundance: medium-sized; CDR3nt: TGTGCCTTGTGGGAGTATCAAGAGTTGGGCAAAAAAATCAAGGTATTT; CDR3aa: CALWEYQELGKKIKVF
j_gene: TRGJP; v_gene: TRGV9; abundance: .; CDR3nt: TGTGCCTTGTGGGAGGTTATCCAAGAGTTGGGCAAAAAAATCAAGGTATTT; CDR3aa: CALWEVIQELGKKIKVF
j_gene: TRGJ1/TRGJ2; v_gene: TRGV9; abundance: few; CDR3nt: TGTGCCTTGTGGGAGGTGCACCTGAATTATTATAAGAAACTCTTT; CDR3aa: CALWEVHLNYYKKLF
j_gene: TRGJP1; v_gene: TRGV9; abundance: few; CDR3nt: TGTGCCTTGTGGGAGGTGCTCGAGGAGTTGGGCAAAAAAATCAAGATATTT; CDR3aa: CALWEVLEELGKKIKIF
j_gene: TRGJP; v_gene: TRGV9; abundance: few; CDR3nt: TGTGCCTTGTGGGCAGTAGGGGAGTTGGGCAAAAAAATCAAGGTATTT; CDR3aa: CALWAVGELGKKIKVF
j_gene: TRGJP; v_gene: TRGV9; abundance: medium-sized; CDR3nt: TGTGCCTTGTGGGAGGCCTCTCAAGAGTTGGGCAAAAAAATCAAGGTATTT; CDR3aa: CALWEASQELGKKIKVF
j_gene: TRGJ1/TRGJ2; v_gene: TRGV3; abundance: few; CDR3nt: TGTGCCACCTGGGACAAGAAACTCTTC; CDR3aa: CATWDKKLF
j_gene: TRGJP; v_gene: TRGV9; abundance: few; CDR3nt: TGTGCCTTGTGGGAGCCCGCAGAGTTGGGCAAAAAAATCAAGGTATTT; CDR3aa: CALWEPAELGKKIKVF
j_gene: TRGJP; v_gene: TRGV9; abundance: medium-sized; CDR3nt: TGTGCCTTGTGGGAAAGAGAGTTGGGCAAAAAAATCAAGGTATTT; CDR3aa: CALWERELGKKIKVF
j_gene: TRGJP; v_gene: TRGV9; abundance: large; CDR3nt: TGTGCCTTGTGGGACATAGAGTTGGGCAAAAAAATCAAGGTATTT; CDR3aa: CALWDIELGKKIKVF
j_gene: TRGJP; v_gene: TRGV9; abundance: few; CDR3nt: TGTGCCTTGTGGGACGAAAAGCAAGAGTTGGGCAAAAAAATCAAGGTATTT; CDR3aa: CALWDEKQELGKKIKVF
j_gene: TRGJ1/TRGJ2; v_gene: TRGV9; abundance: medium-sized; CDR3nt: TGTGCCTTGTGGGAGGTGCAAATGCACGGGTATTATAAGAAACTCTTT; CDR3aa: CALWEVQMHGYYKKLF
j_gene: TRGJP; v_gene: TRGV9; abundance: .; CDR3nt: TGTGCCTTGTGGGAGTTCTCTTCAGAGTTGGGCAAAAAAATCAAGGTATTT; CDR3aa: CALWEFSSELGKKIKVF
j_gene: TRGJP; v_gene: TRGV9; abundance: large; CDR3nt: TGTGCCTTGTGGGAGGTGCCCCAAGAGTTGGGCAAAAAAATCAAGGTATTT; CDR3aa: CALWEVPQELGKKIKVF